This TCR beta chain originates from a study of cytomegalovirus exposure and HLA in healthy donors. Across the study: Early release data held 75 million to 90 million unique TCRs from HLA-typed donors. Study findings and constraints: Near-uniform donor sequencing depth was presumed by presence/absence analyses.

In regard to this clone: Antigen: not known.

The PCR was carried out with 60 Vbeta primers and 13 Jbeta primers. Here immunoSEQ multiplex PCR was the method, and the copy in TCRdb shows in-frame clones only, minus some. This sample's table reports some 48,000 clones. V was pared by 7 bases and J by 6 bases, with 7 bases of the junction left unmatched. The germline gives CDR1 SGHRS, CDR2 YFSETQ. The CDR3 covers 13 residues. The TCR originated in a man aged 40-49 years in good health and CMV-seropositive. Sequencing used PBMCs. This chain joins TRBV5-1 and TRBJ2-7, with 10 bases identical to TRBD1. The DNA of the CDR3 is TGCGCCAGCGGCCGGGACAGGGGTAGCGAGCAGTACTTC. Amino acid sequence: CASGRDRGSEQYF.